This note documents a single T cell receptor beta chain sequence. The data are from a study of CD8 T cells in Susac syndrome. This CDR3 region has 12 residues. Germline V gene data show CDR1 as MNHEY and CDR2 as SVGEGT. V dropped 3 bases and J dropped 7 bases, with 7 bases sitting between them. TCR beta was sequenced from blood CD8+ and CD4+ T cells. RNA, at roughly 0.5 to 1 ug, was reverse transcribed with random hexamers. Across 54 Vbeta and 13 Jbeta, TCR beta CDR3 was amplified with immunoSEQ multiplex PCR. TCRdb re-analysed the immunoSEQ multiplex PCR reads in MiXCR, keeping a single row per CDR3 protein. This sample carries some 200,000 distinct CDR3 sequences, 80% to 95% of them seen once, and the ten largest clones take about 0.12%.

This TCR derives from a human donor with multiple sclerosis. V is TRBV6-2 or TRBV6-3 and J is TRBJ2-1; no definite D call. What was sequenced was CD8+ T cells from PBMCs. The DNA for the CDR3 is TGTGCCAGCAGTTATGACGGGAATGAGCAGTTCTTC. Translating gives CASSYDGNEQFF.